A single sample is the source of the 30 T cell receptor beta chains below, sequenced in a study of identical twins. One entry per CDR3 protein, called by TCRdb with MiXCR from the 5' RACE reads. This sample has about 900,000 distinct CDR3 sequences, with 9% to 15% found just once. This sample was shared with a second study, whose subject was yellow fever vaccine responses in identical twins.

The specimen was PBMCs. Receptors were obtained from a woman younger than 30 in good health.

This rearrangement joins TRBV11-1 to TRBJ2-2; TRBD1 matches at 8 bases. This CDR3 region has 18 residues. The germline V gene has CDR1 SGHAT and CDR2 FQDESV (reference sequence). The V gene end was trimmed by 5 bases and the J gene end by 1 base; junction bases not matched to a gene: 12. The CDR3 protein is CASSPRGTGTMNTGELFF. The CDR3 nucleotides read TGTGCCAGCAGCCCTAGGGGGACAGGCACCATGAACACCGGGGAGCTGTTTTTT.

J is TRBJ2-7 and V is TRBV20-1; 10 bases fit TRBD2. The CDR3 covers 15 residues. V shed 6 bases and J 3 bases; nucleotides not matched to a gene: 11. CDR1 is DFQATT, CDR2 SNEGSKA, per germline (reference sequence). CDR3 DNA: TGCAGTGCCCGCCCCGCTAGCGGGAGTCTCTACGAGCAGTACTTC. Translation gives CSARPASGSLYEQYF.

The CDR3 reads CASSFSGLLGGTEAFF. CDR3 DNA: TGTGCCAGCAGTTTTTCGGGACTCCTGGGAGGGACTGAAGCTTTCTTT. The genes are TRBV28 and TRBJ1-1; D may be TRBD1 (5 bases). CDR1 is MDHEN and CDR2 is SYDVKM in the germline V gene. The CDR3 has 16 amino acids. V lost 3 bases, J lost 5 bases, and 19 bases lay in between.

This clonotype was observed a handful of times. The V gene is TRBV20-1, the J gene TRBJ2-1, with 12 positions matching TRBD2. This CDR3 contains 16 residues. V lost 1 base to trimming and J lost 7 bases; unmatched junction nucleotides: 8. CDR1 DFQATT and CDR2 SNEGSKA come from the germline V gene (reference sequence). The CDR3 nucleotides are TGCAGTGCTAGAGGTCCGACTAGCGGGAGTAGTAATGAGCAGTTCTTC. It codes for CSARGPTSGSSNEQFF.

In its sample, this clonotype was seen a few times. This chain joins TRBV24-1 and TRBJ2-3; the D gene is possibly TRBD2 (6 bases). The CDR3 sequence is 14 residues long. The V and J ends lost 4 bases and 10 bases respectively, with 17 bases between them. Germline CDR1 and CDR2: KGHDR and SFDVKD. The CDR3 sequence: CATSDPSFGGPQYF. CDR3 sequence (DNA): TGTGCCACCAGTGACCCCAGCTTCGGGGGACCGCAGTATTTT.

This clonotype showed up many times. The J gene is TRBJ1-1, the V gene TRBV27, with TRBD1 as a possible D gene (6 bases). This CDR3 comprises 15 residues. The V gene's germline CDR1 is MNHEY and CDR2 SMNVEV (reference sequence). V gave up 3 bases and J gave up 2 bases, with 13 bases separating them. The DNA of the CDR3 is TGTGCCAGCAGTTTGGGGGGGCTGGGAAACACTGAAGCTTTCTTT. The encoded protein is CASSLGGLGNTEAFF.

The sample holds a few counts of this clonotype. This sequence joins TRBV24-1 and TRBJ2-3, with 8 positions matching TRBD1. Germline values: CDR1 KGHDR, CDR2 SFDVKD. The CDR3 loop spans 16 amino acids. The V gene end was trimmed by 9 bases and the J gene end by 4 bases; junction bases not matched to a gene: 14. In nucleotides, the CDR3 is TGTGCCACCGCGAGTCAGGACAGGGTGCGCCCAGATACGCAGTATTTT. It specifies CATASQDRVRPDTQYF.

The genes are TRBV12-5 and TRBJ2-1, with a weak D call TRBD1 (7 bases). Germline V gene data show CDR1 as LGHNT and CDR2 as FRNRAP. This CDR3 is built from 13 residues. V was clipped by 10 bases and J by 6 bases, with 16 bases between them. DNA for the CDR3: TGTGCTACCGGGGCAGGGGGGTCCAATGAGCAGTTCTTC. Translating it yields CATGAGGSNEQFF.

This clonotype was counted only a few times. The chain couples TRBV29-1 to TRBJ2-1; no definite D call. Germline V gene lookup returns CDR1 SQVTM and CDR2 ANQGSEA. V shed 3 bases and J shed 6 bases, with 9 bases lying between them. This CDR3 spans 12 amino acids. The CDR3 here is CSVEADANEQFF. DNA of the CDR3: TGCAGCGTTGAGGCTGACGCCAATGAGCAGTTCTTC.

Many counts were recorded for this clonotype. The chain couples TRBV6-5 to TRBJ1-2; no firm D call. The CDR3 sequence is 13 residues long. CDR1 is MNHEY, CDR2 SVGAGI, per germline. The V end lost 0 bases, the J end lost 2 bases, and 4 bases lay between the germline ends. CDR3 sequence (DNA): TGTGCCAGCAGTTACTCAAGAAACTATGGCTACACCTTC. Protein product: CASSYSRNYGYTF.

The chain combines TRBV7-8 with TRBJ1-5, with D tentatively TRBD1 (6 bases). The germline CDR1 and CDR2 sequences are SGHVS and FQNEAQ. Trimming removed 4 bases at V and 6 bases at J, with 10 bases between. CDR3 length equals 13 residues. CDR3 in DNA: TGTGCCAGCAGCTCCAGGGGTATTCAGCCCCAGCATTTT. Encoded protein: CASSSRGIQPQHF.

This clonotype has a handful of counts. The gene calls are TRBV4-1 and TRBJ1-4; tentatively, D is TRBD1 (5 bases). This CDR3 has 16 amino acids. V lost 0 bases to trimming and J lost 0 bases, with 8 bases between them. The germline CDR1 and CDR2 sequences are MGHRA and YSYEKL. CDR3 in amino acids: CASSQDKGSTNEKLFF. In DNA form, the CDR3 reads TGCGCCAGCAGCCAAGATAAGGGGTCAACTAATGAAAAACTGTTTTTT.

The CDR3 DNA sequence: TGTGCCAGCAGCCAACGATCCCGGAACAATGAGCAGTTCTTC. It specifies CASSQRSRNNEQFF. The chain recombines TRBV14 with TRBJ2-1; the D is unclear. V lost 2 bases to trimming and J lost 5 bases, with 10 bases between them. The CDR3 spans 14 residues. CDR1 is SGHDN, CDR2 FVKESK, per germline.

Only a few counts were recorded for this clonotype. This chain connects TRBV4-1 to TRBJ2-3; 8 bases are a match to TRBD2. From germline, CDR1 is MGHRA and CDR2 YSYEKL. This CDR3 has 17 amino acids. Trimming at V came to 1 base and at J to 4 bases, leaving 10 bases not matched to a gene. CDR3 sequence (DNA): TGCGCCAGCAGCCAAGCCCGGGGGGGGGGCGAGGCAGATACGCAGTATTTT. Its protein is CASSQARGGGEADTQYF.

V and J are TRBV28 and TRBJ2-7; 16 bases line up with TRBD2. Germline V gene lookup returns CDR1 MDHEN and CDR2 SYDVKM. The CDR3 spans 19 residues. V was clipped by 1 base and J by 3 bases; unmatched bases: 9. The CDR3 DNA reads as TGTGCCAGCAGTTTATCTCCGGGACTAGCGGGAGGGAGTCTCTACGAGCAGTACTTC. Protein: CASSLSPGLAGGSLYEQYF.

This chain joins TRBV5-6 and TRBJ2-5, with D maybe TRBD2 (5 bases). The V end lost 3 bases, the J end lost 4 bases, and 10 bases lay between the germline ends. This CDR3 spans 13 amino acids. CDR1 SGHDT and CDR2 YYEEEE come from the germline V gene. The CDR3, as DNA: TGTGCCAGCAGCTGGACCGGGGTAGAGACCCAGTACTTC. It encodes CASSWTGVETQYF.

This clonotype was seen only a few times. The J gene is TRBJ1-2, the V gene TRBV7-9; 7 nucleotides line up with TRBD1. CDR1 is SEHNR, CDR2 FQNEAQ, per germline (reference sequence). With 6 bases clipped from V and 7 bases from J, the junction kept 14 bases outside the gene matches. This CDR3 contains 15 residues. Here the CDR3 reads CASSSPGQWRLGYTF. The CDR3 DNA sequence: TGTGCCAGCAGTTCCCCGGGACAGTGGAGGCTTGGCTACACCTTC.

This rearrangement joins TRBV12-3 or TRBV12-4 to TRBJ1-1, with D maybe TRBD1 (5 bases). The CDR3 totals 14 residues. The V end was cut by 8 bases, the J end by 3 bases, with 16 bases between. The CDR3 coding sequence is TGTGCCAGCGCCTCAGGGTCCTTGGACACTGAAGCTTTCTTT. Translating it yields CASASGSLDTEAFF.

The V call is TRBV23-1, the J call TRBJ2-5; tentative D call: TRBD1 (6 bases). TRBV23-1 is an ORF; its function is uncertain. There are 13 residues in the CDR3. Between the trimmed V and J ends, which lost 7 bases and 4 bases, there was a span of 13 bases. The CDR3 reads CASTQGQGETQYF. CDR3 DNA: TGCGCCAGCACGCAGGGGCAGGGAGAGACCCAGTACTTC.

Turning to this clonotype: Being one base from a much bigger clone, this may be a read error. This rearrangement joins TRBV20-1 to TRBJ2-1; 9 bases map to TRBD2. Losses at the gene ends were 0 bases for V and 5 bases for J; bases not matched to a gene: 8. The CDR3 totals 16 residues. CDR1 and CDR2 (germline): DFQATT, SNEGSKA (reference sequence). The CDR3 DNA reads as TGCAGTGCTAGAGATCTTTTCCGGACTAGCGACAATGAGCAGTTCTTC. Translating it yields CSARDLFRTSDNEQFF.

Ten or more counts support this clonotype. The chain employs TRBV28 and TRBJ1-1, with D possibly matching TRBD1 (6 bases). Germline lookup yields CDR1 MDHEN and CDR2 SYDVKM. Trimming left V 3 bases short and J 4 bases short, with 12 bases between. The length of the CDR3 is 14 residues. CDR3 protein: CASSFGGRSTEAFF. CDR3 DNA: TGTGCCAGCAGTTTCGGGGGGCGCAGCACTGAAGCTTTCTTT.

This clonotype was seen only a few times. The chain links TRBV27 to TRBJ2-5, with TRBD2 matching over 9 bases. This CDR3 region has 16 residues. CDR1 and CDR2 (germline): MNHEY, SMNVEV (reference sequence). With V trimmed by 4 bases and J by 4 bases, 10 bases remained unmatched. CDR3 amino acids: CASSSSVAGDGETQYF. CDR3 coding DNA: TGTGCCAGCAGTTCCTCGGTAGCGGGAGACGGAGAGACCCAGTACTTC.

This clonotype was observed a few times. The chain recombines TRBV29-1 with TRBJ1-2; no reliable D call. Deletions cut 6 bases from V and 6 bases from J, with 11 bases between. Germline V gene data show CDR1 as SQVTM and CDR2 as ANQGSEA. The CDR3 is made up of 11 amino acids. The DNA of the CDR3 is TGCAGCGTCCAATGGGGTCATGGCTACACCTTC. Its translation is CSVQWGHGYTF.

This clonotype appeared a few times. The genes are TRBV10-3 and TRBJ1-5; 9 nucleotides line up with TRBD1. The CDR3 covers 14 residues. Germline CDR1 reads ENHRY; CDR2 reads SYGVKD. With V trimmed by 6 bases and J by 4 bases, 4 bases remained unmatched. In DNA, the CDR3 is TGTGCCATCAGCCCACAGGGGGCAAATCAGCCCCAGCATTTT. Amino acids: CAISPQGANQPQHF.

This clonotype has just a few counts. V and J are TRBV19 and TRBJ2-2; D is perhaps TRBD2 (5 bases). The CDR3 covers 17 residues. Trimming stripped 5 bases from V and 4 bases from J, with 20 bases between. The germline V gene encodes CDR1 LNHDA and CDR2 SQIVND (reference sequence). The CDR3 region is CASSPPYQRSSTGELFF. CDR3 bases: TGTGCCAGTAGTCCACCGTATCAGCGGTCTTCCACCGGGGAGCTGTTTTTT.

The J gene is TRBJ1-5, the V gene TRBV6-1; 8 positions match TRBD1. V lost 6 bases, J lost 5 bases, and 9 bases stayed unmatched. Germline V gene sequence: CDR1 MNHNS, CDR2 SASEGT. CDR3 length: 15 amino acids. CDR3 sequence (DNA): TGTGCCAGCAGGCAGGGGGCAGGATTGTATCAGCCCCAGCATTTT. Its translation: CASRQGAGLYQPQHF.

The rearrangement joins TRBV7-8 to TRBJ2-7; 12 bases match TRBD1. In germline, CDR1 is SGHVS, CDR2 FQNEAQ. The junction had 4 bases not matched to a gene; V was cut back by 1 base and J by 6 bases. The CDR3 consists of 15 residues. The CDR3 is CASSLVGTGGIEQYV. In DNA form, the CDR3 reads TGTGCCAGCAGCTTAGTAGGGACAGGGGGCATCGAGCAGTACGTC.

This clonotype showed up just a few times. V and J are TRBV28 and TRBJ1-5; 7 bases match TRBD1. The ends lost 3 bases at V and 6 bases at J; junction bases unmatched: 11. The CDR3 is 16 residues long. Per the germline V gene, CDR1 is MDHEN and CDR2 is SYDVKM. The CDR3 loop reads CASSLPGTEVGQPQHF. The CDR3 DNA reads as TGTGCCAGCAGTTTGCCCGGGACAGAGGTGGGTCAGCCCCAGCATTTT.

There are a few counts of this clonotype. The chain links TRBV5-1 to TRBJ2-1, with D tentatively TRBD1 (5 bases). This CDR3 comprises 13 residues. Trimming took 3 bases from V and 6 from J, leaving 10 bases between them. Germline CDR1 reads SGHRS; CDR2 reads YFSETQ. The CDR3 nucleotides are TGCGCCAGCAGCTCTGGACACCGCAATGAGCAGTTCTTC. Translated, it gives CASSSGHRNEQFF.

The rearrangement joins TRBV5-6 to TRBJ1-5; D remains ambiguous. Looked up from germline, CDR1 is SGHDT and CDR2 is YYEEEE. The CDR3 is made up of 14 amino acids. V lost 0 bases to trimming and J lost 3 bases, with 7 bases between them. CDR3 coding DNA: TGTGCCAGCAGCTTGGCTTCGAACAATCAGCCCCAGCATTTT. It codes for CASSLASNNQPQHF. The entire variable domain, with the rest obtained from reference TRBV5-6 and TRBJ1-5, is as follows: DAGVTQSPTHLIKTRGQQVTLRCSPKSGHDTVSWYQQALGQGPQFIFQYYEEEERQRGNFPDRFSGHQFPNYSSELNVNALLLGDSALYLCASSLASNNQPQHFGDGTRLSIL.